This T cell receptor (beta chain) was sequenced in a study of cytomegalovirus exposure and HLA in healthy donors. Study summary: Most donors, 81% of several hundred genotyped, fell in the Caucasian-associated ancestry cluster.

V shed 0 bases and J shed 1 base, with 13 bases lying between them. This CDR3 spans 16 amino acids. Germline V gene data show CDR1 as SGHDT and CDR2 as YYEEEE. Both 60 Vbeta primers and 13 Jbeta primers went into the PCR. TCRdb's table, derived via immunoSEQ multiplex PCR, lists solely in-frame clones and lacks some. The sample yields about 180,000 clones, roughly 85% seen once. Whole-study findings and limits: Specificity for CMV antigens was confirmed in vitro for three of the CMV-associated chains. For TCR beta chains, V- and J-gene trimming was later linked to a missense DCLRE1C variant.

Turning to this clone: Its antigen is unknown.

All donors participated as healthy donors of bone marrow. The chain links TRBV5-6 to TRBJ1-2; tentative D call: TRBD1 (5 bases). This sequence was found in a boy between 2 and 10 years old in good health and CMV-seronegative. The sample taken for sequencing was PBMCs. CDR3 amino acids: CASSLVGQTNNYGYTF. As DNA, the CDR3 is TGTGCCAGCAGCTTGGTGGGGCAGACAAATAACTATGGCTACACCTTC.